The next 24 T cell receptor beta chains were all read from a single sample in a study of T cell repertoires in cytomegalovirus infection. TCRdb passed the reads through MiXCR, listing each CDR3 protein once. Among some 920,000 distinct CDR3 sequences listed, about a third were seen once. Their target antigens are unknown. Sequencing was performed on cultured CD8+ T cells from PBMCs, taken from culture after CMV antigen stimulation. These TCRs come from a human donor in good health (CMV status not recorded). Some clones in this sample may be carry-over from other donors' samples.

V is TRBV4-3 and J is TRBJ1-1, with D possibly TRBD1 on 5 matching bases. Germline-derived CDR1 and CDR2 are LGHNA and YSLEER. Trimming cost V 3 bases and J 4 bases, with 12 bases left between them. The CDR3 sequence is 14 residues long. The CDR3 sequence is CASSHEPRGTEAFF. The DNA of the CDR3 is TGCGCCAGCAGCCACGAACCAAGGGGCACTGAAGCTTTCTTT.

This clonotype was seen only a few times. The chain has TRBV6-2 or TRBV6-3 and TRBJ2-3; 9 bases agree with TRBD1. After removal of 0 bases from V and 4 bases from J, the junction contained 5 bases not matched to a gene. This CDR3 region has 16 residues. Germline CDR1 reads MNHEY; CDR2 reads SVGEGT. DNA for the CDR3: TGTGCCAGCAGTTACTCGAAAGGACAGGGGTCAGATACGCAGTATTTT. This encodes CASSYSKGQGSDTQYF.

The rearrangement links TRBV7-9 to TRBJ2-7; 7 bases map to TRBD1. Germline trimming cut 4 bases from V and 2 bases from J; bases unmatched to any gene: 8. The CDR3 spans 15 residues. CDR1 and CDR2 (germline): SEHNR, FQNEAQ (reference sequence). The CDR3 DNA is TGTGCCAGCAGCTCCCCAGGGGGACCCGCCTACGAGCAGTACTTC. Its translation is CASSSPGGPAYEQYF.

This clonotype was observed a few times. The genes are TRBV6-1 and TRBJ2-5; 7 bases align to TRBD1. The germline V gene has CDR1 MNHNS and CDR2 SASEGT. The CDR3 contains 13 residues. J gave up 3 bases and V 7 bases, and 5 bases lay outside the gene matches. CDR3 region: CASIPGTEETQYF. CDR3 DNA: TGTGCCAGCATACCGGGGACAGAAGAGACCCAGTACTTC.

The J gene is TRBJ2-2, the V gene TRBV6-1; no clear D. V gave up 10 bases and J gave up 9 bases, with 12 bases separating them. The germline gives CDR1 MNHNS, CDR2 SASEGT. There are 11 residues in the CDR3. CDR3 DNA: TGTGCCACCTATAACGGTCGGGAGCTGTTTTTT. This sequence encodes CATYNGRELFF.

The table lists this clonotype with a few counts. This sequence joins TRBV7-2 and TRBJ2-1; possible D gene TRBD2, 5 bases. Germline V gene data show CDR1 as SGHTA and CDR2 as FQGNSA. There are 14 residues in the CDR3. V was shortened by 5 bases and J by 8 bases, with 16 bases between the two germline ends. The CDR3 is CASSPLGAADEQFF. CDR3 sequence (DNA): TGTGCCAGCAGCCCCTTGGGAGCGGCGGATGAGCAGTTCTTC.

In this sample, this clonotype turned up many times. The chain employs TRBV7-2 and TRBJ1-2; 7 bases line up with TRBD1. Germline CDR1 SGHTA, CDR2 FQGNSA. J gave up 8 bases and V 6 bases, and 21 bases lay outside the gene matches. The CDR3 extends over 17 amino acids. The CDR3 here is CASRPKDRDSLFSGYTF. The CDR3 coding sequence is TGTGCCAGCAGACCCAAAGACCGGGACAGTCTCTTCTCAGGCTACACCTTC.

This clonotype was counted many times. CDR3 protein: CASSLPQGMAGDLYNEQFF. In DNA, the CDR3 is TGTGCCAGCAGCTTACCCCAAGGGATGGCGGGGGACCTCTACAATGAGCAGTTCTTC. The V and J genes are TRBV7-8 and TRBJ2-1; TRBD2 aligns across 7 bases. The ends lost 2 bases at V and 3 bases at J; junction bases unmatched: 16. Germline V gene sequence: CDR1 SGHVS, CDR2 FQNEAQ. The CDR3 runs 19 residues.

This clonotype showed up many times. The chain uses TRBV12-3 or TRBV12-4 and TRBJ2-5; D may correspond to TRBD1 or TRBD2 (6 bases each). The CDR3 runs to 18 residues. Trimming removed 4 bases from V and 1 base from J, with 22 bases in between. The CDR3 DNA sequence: TGTGCCAGCAGTTCGGGGGCCAAGATAAAAGCGTTCCAAGAGACCCAGTACTTC. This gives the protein CASSSGAKIKAFQETQYF.

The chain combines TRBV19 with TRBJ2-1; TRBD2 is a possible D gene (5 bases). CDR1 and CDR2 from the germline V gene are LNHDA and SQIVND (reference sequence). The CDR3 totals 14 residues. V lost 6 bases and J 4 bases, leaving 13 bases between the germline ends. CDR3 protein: CASSGSGPYNEQFF. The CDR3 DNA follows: TGTGCCAGTAGCGGCAGCGGACCTTACAATGAGCAGTTCTTC.

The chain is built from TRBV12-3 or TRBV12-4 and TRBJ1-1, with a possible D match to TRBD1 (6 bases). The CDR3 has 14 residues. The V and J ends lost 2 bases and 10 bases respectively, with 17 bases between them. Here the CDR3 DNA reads TGTGCCAGCAGTTTACCGGGACATCCCTCGATAGCTTTCTTT. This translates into CASSLPGHPSIAFF.

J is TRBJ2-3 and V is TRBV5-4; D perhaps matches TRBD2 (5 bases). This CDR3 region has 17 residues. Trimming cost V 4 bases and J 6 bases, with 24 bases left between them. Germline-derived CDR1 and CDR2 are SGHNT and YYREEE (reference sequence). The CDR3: CASSPTSGFSSSDTQYF. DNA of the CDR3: TGTGCCAGCAGCCCCACCTCGGGGTTTTCGAGTTCGGATACGCAGTATTTT.

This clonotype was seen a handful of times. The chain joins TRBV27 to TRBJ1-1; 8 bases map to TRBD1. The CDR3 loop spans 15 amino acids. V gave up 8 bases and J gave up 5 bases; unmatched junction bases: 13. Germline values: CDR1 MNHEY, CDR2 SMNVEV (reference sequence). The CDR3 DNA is TGTGCCAGCCTGCGACGGACAGGGAGCAGTACTGAAGCTTTCTTT. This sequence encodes CASLRRTGSSTEAFF.

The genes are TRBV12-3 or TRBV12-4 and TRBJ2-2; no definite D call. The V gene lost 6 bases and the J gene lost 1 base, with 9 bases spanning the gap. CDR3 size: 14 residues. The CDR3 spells CASRPPGNTGELFF. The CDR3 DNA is TGTGCCAGCAGGCCGCCGGGGAACACCGGGGAGCTGTTTTTT.

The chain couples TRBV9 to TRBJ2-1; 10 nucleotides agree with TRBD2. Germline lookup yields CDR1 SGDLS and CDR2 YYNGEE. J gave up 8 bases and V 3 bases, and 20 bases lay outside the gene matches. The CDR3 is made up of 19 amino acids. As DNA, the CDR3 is TGTGCCAGCAGCGGTACCCATGGTCTAGCGGGGGCAGGGGAGGATGAGCAGTTCTTC. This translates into CASSGTHGLAGAGEDEQFF.

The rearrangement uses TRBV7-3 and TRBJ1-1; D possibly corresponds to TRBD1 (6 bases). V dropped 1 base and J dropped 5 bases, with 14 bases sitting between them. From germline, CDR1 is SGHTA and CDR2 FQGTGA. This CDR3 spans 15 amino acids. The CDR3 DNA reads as TGTGCCAGCAGCTTAAATGGGGGGCGCCGGACTGAAGCTTTCTTT. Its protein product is CASSLNGGRRTEAFF.

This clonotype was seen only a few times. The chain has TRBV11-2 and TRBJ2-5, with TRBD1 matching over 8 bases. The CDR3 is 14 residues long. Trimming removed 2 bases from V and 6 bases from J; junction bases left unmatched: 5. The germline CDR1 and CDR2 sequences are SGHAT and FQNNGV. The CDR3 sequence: CASSLSGGVKTQYF. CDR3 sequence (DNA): TGTGCCAGCAGCTTATCAGGGGGCGTAAAGACCCAGTACTTC.

Here the CDR3 reads CASSQDGGARAQHF. Here the CDR3 DNA reads TGCGCCAGCAGCCAAGATGGGGGGGCCAGGGCTCAGCATTTT. V usage is TRBV4-1 and J usage is TRBJ1-5; possibly TRBD1 for D (6 bases). Germline V gene sequence: CDR1 MGHRA, CDR2 YSYEKL. Trimming took 0 bases from V and 13 from J, leaving 16 bases between them. The CDR3 has 14 amino acids.

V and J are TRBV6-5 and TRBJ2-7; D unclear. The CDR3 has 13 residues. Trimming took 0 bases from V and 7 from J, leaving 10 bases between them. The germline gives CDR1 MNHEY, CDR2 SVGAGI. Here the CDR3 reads CASSYSTAREQYF. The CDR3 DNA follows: TGTGCCAGCAGTTACTCGACGGCGAGGGAGCAGTACTTC.

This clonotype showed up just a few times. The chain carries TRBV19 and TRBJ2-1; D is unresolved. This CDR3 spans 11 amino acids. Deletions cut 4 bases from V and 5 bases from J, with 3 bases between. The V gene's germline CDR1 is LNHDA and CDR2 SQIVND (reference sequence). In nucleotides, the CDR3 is TGTGCCAGTAGTAACCACAATGAGCAGTTCTTC. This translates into CASSNHNEQFF.

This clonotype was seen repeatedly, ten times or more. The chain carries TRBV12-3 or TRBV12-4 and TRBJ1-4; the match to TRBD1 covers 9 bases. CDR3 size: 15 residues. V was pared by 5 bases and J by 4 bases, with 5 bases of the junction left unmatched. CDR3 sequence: CASSQGTGINEKLFF. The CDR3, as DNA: TGTGCCAGCAGTCAAGGGACAGGGATTAATGAAAAACTGTTTTTT.

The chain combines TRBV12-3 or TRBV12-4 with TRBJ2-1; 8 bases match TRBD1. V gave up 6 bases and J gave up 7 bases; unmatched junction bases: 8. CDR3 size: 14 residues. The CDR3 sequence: CASRGDRGENEQFF. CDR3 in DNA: TGTGCCAGCAGGGGTGACAGGGGCGAGAATGAGCAGTTCTTC.

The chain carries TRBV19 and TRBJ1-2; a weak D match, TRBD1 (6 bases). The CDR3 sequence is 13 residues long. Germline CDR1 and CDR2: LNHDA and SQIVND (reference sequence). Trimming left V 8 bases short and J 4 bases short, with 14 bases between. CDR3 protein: CASEGDARYGYTF. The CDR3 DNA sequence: TGTGCCAGTGAGGGGGACGCGCGCTATGGCTACACCTTC.

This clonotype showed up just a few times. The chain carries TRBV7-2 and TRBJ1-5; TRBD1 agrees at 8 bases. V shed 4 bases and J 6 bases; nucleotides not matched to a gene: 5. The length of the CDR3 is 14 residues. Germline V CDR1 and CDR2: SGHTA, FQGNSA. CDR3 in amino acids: CASSYRGGGQPQHF. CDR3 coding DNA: TGTGCCAGCAGCTACAGGGGGGGAGGTCAGCCCCAGCATTTT.